These 22 T cell receptor beta chains were sequenced from one sample in a study of Ad26.COV2.S vaccination and SARS-CoV-2 variants. TCRdb's copy holds only in-frame clones and misses some; the assay was immunoSEQ multiplex PCR. The sample holds roughly 330,000 clones, approximately 87% seen once. Treatment reported: about 20 received Ad26.COV2.S at low or high dose, single or two shots; 5 received placebo; per-sample allocation not given. Samples were taken on day 63 after the first vaccine or placebo injection. The material was peripheral blood, obtained in a trial of Ad26.COV2.S vaccine versus placebo. The source of these receptors is a person between 18 and 65 years old who received the Ad26.COV2.S COVID-19 vaccine or a placebo.

The rearrangement links TRBV5-1 to TRBJ1-3; D is undetermined. From germline, CDR1 is SGHRS and CDR2 YFSETQ. The ends were cut back, 0 bases at V and 8 bases at J, with 9 bases in the middle. The CDR3 runs 13 residues. The CDR3 reads CASSLGGRDTIYF. The CDR3 coding sequence is TGCGCCAGCAGCTTGGGTGGCCGGGACACCATATATTTT.

The gene calls are TRBV15 and TRBJ2-1; unclear D gene. Per the germline V gene, CDR1 is LNHNV and CDR2 is YYDKDF (reference sequence). This CDR3 contains 16 residues. With 0 bases removed from V and 9 bases from J, the gap between germline ends came to 18 bases. The CDR3 loop reads CATSRDKWGLTGEQFF. The DNA of the CDR3 is TGTGCCACCAGCAGAGATAAGTGGGGTCTAACGGGTGAGCAGTTCTTC.

The V gene is TRBV6-5, the J gene TRBJ1-2; 7 bases match TRBD1. V gave up 7 bases and J gave up 2 bases; unmatched junction bases: 4. Germline V gives CDR1 MNHEY, CDR2 SVGAGI. The CDR3 extends over 13 amino acids. The CDR3 DNA sequence: TGTGCCAGCAACCAGGGGGGGAACTATGGCTACACCTTC. It yields the protein CASNQGGNYGYTF.

CDR3 sequence (DNA): TGTGCCAGCAGCTTAGCGGGAGGGCCCGATTATGAGCAGTTCTTC. Protein sequence: CASSLAGGPDYEQFF. V is TRBV7-8 and J is TRBJ2-1; 7 nucleotides match TRBD2. CDR3 length: 15 residues. Trimming at V came to 0 bases and at J to 8 bases, leaving 7 bases not matched to a gene. The germline V gene encodes CDR1 SGHVS and CDR2 FQNEAQ.

The rearrangement joins TRBV14 to TRBJ2-3; unclear D gene. This CDR3 is built from 15 residues. Germline V gene data show CDR1 as SGHDN and CDR2 as FVKESK. The V end lost 2 bases, the J end lost 2 bases, and 11 bases lay between the germline ends. The CDR3, as DNA: TGTGCCAGCAGCCAACGAGGTTTGGACACAGATACGCAGTATTTT. Translated: CASSQRGLDTDTQYF.

DNA of the CDR3: TGTGCCAGCAGCTCAATCGGACGGGTTAACACTGAAGCTTTCTTT. It specifies CASSSIGRVNTEAFF. The chain joins TRBV7-9 to TRBJ1-1, with D unclear. Germline lookup yields CDR1 SEHNR and CDR2 FQNEAQ (reference sequence). Trimming stripped 4 bases from V and 2 bases from J, with 14 bases between. The CDR3 contains 15 residues. The whole variable domain, remainder taken from reference TRBV7-9 and TRBJ1-1, is DTGVSQNPRHKITKRGQNVTFRCDPISEHNRLYWYRQTLGQGPEFLTYFQNEAQLEKSRLLSDRFSAERPKGSFSTLEIQRTEQGDSAMYLCASSSIGRVNTEAFFGQGTRLTVV.

The rearrangement links TRBV27 to TRBJ1-1; no definite D call. CDR1 is MNHEY, CDR2 SMNVEV, per germline (reference sequence). The CDR3 has 15 residues. V dropped 0 bases and J dropped 0 bases, with 8 bases sitting between them. This chain's CDR3 is CASSLSPSLNTEAFF. In DNA, the CDR3 is TGTGCCAGCAGTTTATCGCCCAGCTTGAACACTGAAGCTTTCTTT.

This clone has a single count. The genes are TRBV11-2 and TRBJ2-7; D uncertain. Germline V lookup: CDR1 SGHAT, CDR2 FQNNGV. Trimming stripped 4 bases from V and 3 bases from J, with 4 bases between. This CDR3 has 11 residues. CDR3 in amino acids: CASSSNYEQYV. The CDR3 DNA reads as TGTGCCAGCAGCTCGAACTACGAGCAGTACGTC.

This rearrangement joins TRBV19 to TRBJ2-6; 9 nucleotides line up with TRBD1. The CDR3 is 17 amino acids. Germline V gene data show CDR1 as LNHDA and CDR2 as SQIVND (reference sequence). V was pared by 10 bases and J by 2 bases, with 12 bases of the junction left unmatched. The CDR3 spells CAISLGQGNPGANVLTF. CDR3 in DNA: TGTGCCATCAGCCTCGGACAGGGGAACCCTGGGGCCAACGTCCTGACTTTC. Full variable domain (missing parts from reference TRBV19 and TRBJ2-6): DGGITQSPKYLFRKEGQNVTLSCEQNLNHDAMYWYRQDPGQGLRLIYYSQIVNDFQKGDIAEGYSVSREKKESFPLTVTSAQKNPTAFYLCAISLGQGNPGANVLTFGAGSRLTVL.

V and J are TRBV2 and TRBJ1-4; unclear D gene. Germline V gives CDR1 SNHLY, CDR2 FYNNEI. The germline V and J ends were trimmed by 4 bases and 5 bases, with 8 bases remaining between them. CDR3 length equals 13 residues. For the CDR3, the DNA is TGTGCCAGCAGTGGCCTGCCCAATGAAAAACTGTTTTTT. Protein sequence: CASSGLPNEKLFF. Based on the CDR3 plus reference TRBV2 and TRBJ1-4, the full variable domain is EPEVTQTPSHQVTQMGQEVILRCVPISNHLYFYWYRQILGQKVEFLVSFYNNEISEKSEIFDDQFSVERPDGSNFTLKIRSTKLEDSAMYFCASSGLPNEKLFFGSGTQLSVL.

The chain recombines TRBV7-2 with TRBJ2-1; D possibly corresponds to TRBD2 (6 bases). The V and J ends lost 1 base and 9 bases respectively, with 10 bases between them. Germline V CDR1 and CDR2: SGHTA, FQGNSA. The CDR3 runs to 13 residues. The CDR3: CASSLVGGGEQFF. The CDR3 DNA sequence: TGTGCCAGCAGCTTAGTTGGGGGAGGTGAGCAGTTCTTC.

This clone was seen only once. The genes are TRBV3-1 (or the pseudogene TRBV3-2) and TRBJ1-2, with a tentative D call TRBD1 (5 bases). The germline V gene encodes CDR1 LGHDT and CDR2 YNNKEL (reference sequence). Trimming pared 8 bases from V and 1 base from J, leaving 8 bases between. This CDR3 region has 12 residues. The CDR3 spells CASGGINYGYTF. CDR3 DNA: TGTGCCAGCGGGGGGATTAACTATGGCTACACCTTC.

The chain carries TRBV4-3 and TRBJ1-2; D gene ambiguous. Germline V lookup: CDR1 LGHNA, CDR2 YSLEER. CDR3 length: 18 residues. Trimming removed 1 base at V and 4 bases at J, with 22 bases between. CDR3: CASSQGVGLVLDGYGYTF. The CDR3 DNA sequence: TGCGCCAGCAGCCAAGGGGTGGGATTAGTCCTCGACGGCTATGGCTACACCTTC.

The chain is built from TRBV7-2 and TRBJ2-7, with TRBD1 as a possible D gene (5 bases). Germline lookup yields CDR1 SGHTA and CDR2 FQGNSA. V dropped 5 bases and J dropped 13 bases, with 18 bases sitting between them. The CDR3 sequence is 12 residues long. CDR3 loop: CASSLTSTARYF. DNA of the CDR3: TGTGCCAGCAGCCTAACTTCGACAGCACGTTACTTC.

The CDR3: CASSKRGNYGYTF. Written as DNA, the CDR3 is TGTGCCAGCAGTAAGAGGGGCAACTATGGCTACACCTTC. The chain recombines TRBV27 with TRBJ1-2; possibly TRBD1 for D (5 bases). Germline values: CDR1 MNHEY, CDR2 SMNVEV (reference sequence). The CDR3 has 13 amino acids. Trimming cost V 5 bases and J 2 bases, with 9 bases left between them.

V is TRBV6-2 or TRBV6-3 and J is TRBJ1-5, with D maybe TRBD1 (6 bases). Germline V gene sequence: CDR1 MNHEY, CDR2 SVGEGT. V was trimmed by 5 bases and J by 4 bases, leaving 15 bases between them. The CDR3 sequence is 15 residues long. The CDR3 protein is CASSHLDRMNQPQHF. CDR3 nucleotide sequence: TGTGCCAGCAGTCATCTAGACAGGATGAATCAGCCCCAGCATTTT.

V gene TRBV2 combines with J gene TRBJ1-1; possible D gene TRBD1, 5 bases. Between the trimmed V and J ends, which lost 4 bases and 8 bases, there was a span of 11 bases. Germline V gene lookup returns CDR1 SNHLY and CDR2 FYNNEI. This CDR3 is 12 amino acids long. CDR3 DNA sequence: TGTGCCAGCAGTGGTGTGGAGGGGGAAGCTTTCTTT. It yields the protein CASSGVEGEAFF. Filled out from reference TRBV2 and TRBJ1-1, the complete variable domain reads EPEVTQTPSHQVTQMGQEVILRCVPISNHLYFYWYRQILGQKVEFLVSFYNNEISEKSEIFDDQFSVERPDGSNFTLKIRSTKLEDSAMYFCASSGVEGEAFFGQGTRLTVV.

The V gene is TRBV27, the J gene TRBJ2-3; the D gene could be TRBD1 or TRBD2 (5 bases each). Germline CDR1 is MNHEY and CDR2 is SMNVEV (reference sequence). The CDR3 is 16 residues long. Trimming left V 3 bases short and J 2 bases short, with 15 bases between. The CDR3 is CASSFSLGVITDTQYF. DNA for the CDR3: TGTGCCAGCAGTTTCTCACTGGGGGTGATCACAGATACGCAGTATTTT.

This chain joins TRBV9 and TRBJ2-7, with 7 bases that match TRBD1. Per the germline V gene, CDR1 is SGDLS and CDR2 is YYNGEE. J lost 2 bases, V lost 1 base, and 9 bases had no gene match. The CDR3 loop spans 16 amino acids. Here the CDR3 reads CASSVSVRDRPYEQYV. In nucleotides, the CDR3 is TGTGCCAGCAGCGTATCTGTTCGGGACAGACCCTACGAGCAGTACGTC.

The chain joins TRBV5-6 to TRBJ2-1; 10 bases agree with TRBD2. J was trimmed by 7 bases and V by 0 bases; bases with no gene match: 7. The germline V gene encodes CDR1 SGHDT and CDR2 YYEEEE. This CDR3 has 16 amino acids. For the CDR3, the DNA is TGTGCCAGCAGCTTGGAGCGGGGGGGTGATAGGAATGAGCAGTTCTTC. This gives the protein CASSLERGGDRNEQFF.

J is TRBJ1-1 and V is TRBV18; 7 bases map to TRBD1. The CDR3 contains 16 residues. Germline V gene lookup returns CDR1 KGHSH and CDR2 LQKENI. V lost 3 bases and J lost 3; bases outside the gene matches: 10. DNA for the CDR3: TGTGCCAGCTCACCTACCCGAGGGGGCGGCCACACTGAAGCTTTCTTT. It yields the protein CASSPTRGGGHTEAFF.

J is TRBJ1-1 and V is TRBV4-3; D uncertain. Germline CDR1 LGHNA, CDR2 YSLEER. The CDR3 spans 14 residues. Trimming cost V 2 bases and J 3 bases, with 10 bases left between them. DNA for the CDR3: TGCGCCAGCAGCCAATCGAACAGCTACACTGAAGCTTTCTTT. Its protein product is CASSQSNSYTEAFF.